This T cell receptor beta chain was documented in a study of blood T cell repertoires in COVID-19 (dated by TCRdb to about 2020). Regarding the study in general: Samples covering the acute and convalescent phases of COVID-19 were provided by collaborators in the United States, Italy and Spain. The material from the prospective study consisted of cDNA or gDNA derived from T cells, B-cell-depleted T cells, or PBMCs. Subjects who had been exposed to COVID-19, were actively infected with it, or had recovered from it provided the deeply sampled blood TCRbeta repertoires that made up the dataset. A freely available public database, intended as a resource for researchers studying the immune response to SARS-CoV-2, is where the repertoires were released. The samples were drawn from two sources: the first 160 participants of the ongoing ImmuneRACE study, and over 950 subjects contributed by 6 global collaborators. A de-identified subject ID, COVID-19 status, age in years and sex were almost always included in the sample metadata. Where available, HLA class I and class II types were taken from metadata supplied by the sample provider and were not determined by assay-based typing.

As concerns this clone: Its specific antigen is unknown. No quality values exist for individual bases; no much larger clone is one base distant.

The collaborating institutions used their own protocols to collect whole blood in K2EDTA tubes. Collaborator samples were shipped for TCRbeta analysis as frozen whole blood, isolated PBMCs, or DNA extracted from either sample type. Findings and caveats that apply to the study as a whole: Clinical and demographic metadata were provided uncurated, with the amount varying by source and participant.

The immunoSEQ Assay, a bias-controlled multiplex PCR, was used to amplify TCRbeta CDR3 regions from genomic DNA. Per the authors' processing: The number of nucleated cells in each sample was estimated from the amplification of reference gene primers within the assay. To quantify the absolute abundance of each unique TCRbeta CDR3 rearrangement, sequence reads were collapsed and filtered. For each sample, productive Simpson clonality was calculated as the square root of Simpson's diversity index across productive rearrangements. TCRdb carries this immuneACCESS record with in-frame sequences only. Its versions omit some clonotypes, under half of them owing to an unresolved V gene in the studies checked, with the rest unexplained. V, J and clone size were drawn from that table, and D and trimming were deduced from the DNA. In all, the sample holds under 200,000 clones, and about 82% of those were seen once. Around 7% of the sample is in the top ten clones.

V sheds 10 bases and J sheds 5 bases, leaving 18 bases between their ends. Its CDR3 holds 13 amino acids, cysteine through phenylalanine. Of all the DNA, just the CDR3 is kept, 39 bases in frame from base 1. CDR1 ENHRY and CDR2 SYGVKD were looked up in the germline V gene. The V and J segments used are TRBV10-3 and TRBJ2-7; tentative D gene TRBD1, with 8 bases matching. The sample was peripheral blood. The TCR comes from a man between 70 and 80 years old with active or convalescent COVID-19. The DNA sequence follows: TGTGCCACCGCGACAGGGGAGGGTCACGAGCAGTACTTC. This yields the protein CATATGEGHEQYF.